One sample yielded the 10 T cell receptor beta chains listed below, sequenced in a study of blood T cell repertoires in COVID-19. Some clones are missing from TCRdb's copy, which holds only in-frame ones; the method was immunoSEQ multiplex PCR. This table holds 260,000 or so clones, 81% found once. The sequenced sample consisted of peripheral blood. All receptors derive from a woman aged 80 or older with COVID-19, enrolled during active disease.

V and J are TRBV7-9 and TRBJ2-3; possible D gene TRBD1, 6 bases. The length of the CDR3 is 15 residues. Per the germline V gene, CDR1 is SEHNR and CDR2 is FQNEAQ (reference sequence). Between the trimmed V and J ends, which lost 5 bases and 3 bases, there was a span of 15 bases. CDR3 protein: CASSPGQVETDTQYF. The CDR3 region has the DNA TGTGCCAGCAGCCCGGGACAAGTTGAAACAGATACGCAGTATTTT.

The V gene is TRBV19, the J gene TRBJ1-5; no reliable D call. CDR3 length: 15 residues. The V end lost 3 bases, the J end lost 0 bases, and 9 bases lay between the germline ends. The germline gives CDR1 LNHDA, CDR2 SQIVND (reference sequence). The CDR3 protein is CASSIRGSSNQPQHF. In DNA, the CDR3 is TGTGCCAGTAGTATCCGCGGCAGTAGCAATCAGCCCCAGCATTTT.

Here the CDR3 reads CASTVSGNTIYF. CDR3 coding DNA: TGTGCCAGCACGGTTTCTGGAAACACCATATATTTT. The chain joins TRBV12-3 or TRBV12-4 to TRBJ1-3; D gene unclear. This CDR3 has 12 amino acids. Trimming removed 7 bases at V and 1 base at J, with 5 bases between.

This clone occurred once. The chain recombines TRBV18 with TRBJ1-2; 7 positions agree with TRBD1. Germline CDR1 is KGHSH and CDR2 is LQKENI. CDR3 length: 15 residues. V lost 5 bases to trimming and J lost 2 bases; unmatched junction nucleotides: 8. The CDR3 sequence is CASSFFRDSNYGYTF. CDR3 coding DNA: TGTGCCAGCTCATTTTTCCGGGACAGCAACTATGGCTACACCTTC.

This clone turned up a few times. The chain is built from TRBV5-1 and TRBJ1-5; 8 bases fit TRBD1. The CDR3 contains 15 residues. CDR1 is SGHRS, CDR2 YFSETQ, per germline. With V trimmed by 0 bases and J by 4 bases, 3 bases remained unmatched. CDR3 residues: CASSLGTGRNQPQHF. CDR3 DNA sequence: TGCGCCAGCAGCTTGGGGACAGGGCGAAATCAGCCCCAGCATTTT. Using reference TRBV5-1 and TRBJ1-5 for the parts outside the CDR3, the full variable domain is KAGVTQTPRYLIKTRGQQVTLSCSPISGHRSVSWYQQTPGQGLQFLFEYFSETQRNKGNFPGRFSGRQFSNSRSEMNVSTLELGDSALYLCASSLGTGRNQPQHFGDGTRLSIL.

For the CDR3, the DNA is TGCGCCAGCAGCCGACAGGGGGCGGAGGATTCACCCCTCCACTTT. This translates into CASSRQGAEDSPLHF. V usage is TRBV5-1 and J usage is TRBJ1-6, with TRBD1 identical over 10 bases. The CDR3 extends over 15 amino acids. Germline V CDR1 and CDR2: SGHRS, YFSETQ. The trim removed 4 bases at V and 8 bases at J, leaving 6 bases unmatched.

The chain has TRBV10-1 and TRBJ2-1; a weak D match, TRBD2 (7 bases). The V end was cut by 1 base, the J end by 8 bases, with 15 bases between. Germline V gives CDR1 WNHNN, CDR2 SYGVQD (reference sequence). The CDR3 covers 15 residues. Here the CDR3 reads CASSELWGGSDEQFF. The CDR3 region has the DNA TGCGCCAGCAGTGAGTTGTGGGGGGGCTCGGATGAGCAGTTCTTC.

The chain employs TRBV29-1 and TRBJ2-7, with 14 bases identical to TRBD2. CDR1 SQVTM and CDR2 ANQGSEA come from the germline V gene. This CDR3 is built from 16 residues. J was trimmed by 3 bases and V by 8 bases; bases with no gene match: 12. CDR3 in DNA: TGCAGCCCCCCCCCGAGGGGACTAGCGGGGGTCTACGAGCAGTACTTC. Translation: CSPPPRGLAGVYEQYF.

This chain joins TRBV5-4 and TRBJ2-1, with a tentative D call TRBD2 (6 bases). Trimming took 0 bases from V and 4 from J, leaving 11 bases between them. Germline CDR1 reads SGHNT; CDR2 reads YYREEE (reference sequence). CDR3 size: 15 residues. The CDR3 bases are TGTGCCAGCAGCTTGGGCGGGACTCATTACAATGAGCAGTTCTTC. It translates to CASSLGGTHYNEQFF.

The chain recombines TRBV7-9 with TRBJ2-1, with D possibly TRBD1 on 6 matching bases. The CDR3 extends over 16 amino acids. The V gene lost 5 bases and the J gene lost 3 bases, with 17 bases spanning the gap. Germline V gives CDR1 SEHNR, CDR2 FQNEAQ (reference sequence). The CDR3 loop reads CASSRTAPKGYNEQFF. DNA of the CDR3: TGTGCCAGCAGCCGGACAGCCCCCAAGGGCTACAATGAGCAGTTCTTC.